What follows are 16 T cell receptor beta chains derived from one specimen sequenced in a study of CD8+ T cells in alopecia areata. The authors extracted RNA and reverse transcribed it into cDNA as the sequencing template. Clones were read by immunoSEQ multiplex PCR, and TCRdb kept only the in-frame ones, dropping some. The sample lists 200,000 or so clones, 50% to 65% occurring once. Specimen: CD4+ T cells sorted from blood, collected at week 0. All receptors come from a human donor with alopecia areata.

The V call is TRBV2, the J call TRBJ2-5; unclear D gene. The CDR3 totals 13 residues. V was shortened by 7 bases and J by 2 bases, with 11 bases between the two germline ends. Per the germline V gene, CDR1 is SNHLY and CDR2 is FYNNEI. This CDR3 reads CASTRGLQETQYF. The CDR3 nucleotides read TGTGCCAGCACCCGAGGTCTTCAAGAGACCCAGTACTTC.

In this sample, this clone turned up a few times. This sequence joins TRBV16 and TRBJ2-1; D perhaps matches TRBD2 (6 bases). V lost 0 bases and J lost 8, with 14 bases in between. The germline V gene has CDR1 KGHSY and CDR2 FQNENV. This CDR3 contains 15 residues. CDR3 sequence (DNA): TGTGCCAGCAGCCAATCCGGCCGGAGGGACGATGAGCAGTTCTTC. Translated, it gives CASSQSGRRDDEQFF.

This sequence joins TRBV5-1 and TRBJ2-3, with a weak D call TRBD1 (5 bases). The CDR3 has 13 residues. V lost 0 bases and J lost 5, with 7 bases in between. Germline loops: CDR1 SGHRS, CDR2 YFSETQ. The CDR3 region has the DNA TGCGCCAGCAGCTTGGCGACAGTAGATACGCAGTATTTT. Translation gives CASSLATVDTQYF.

This rearrangement joins TRBV15 to TRBJ2-1; 7 nucleotides line up with TRBD1. Trimming cost V 1 base and J 6 bases; bases outside gene matches: 3. The CDR3 is made up of 14 amino acids. Germline CDR1 and CDR2: LNHNV and YYDKDF (reference sequence). CDR3 protein: CATSRVPGGNEQFF. CDR3 coding DNA: TGTGCCACCAGCAGAGTTCCAGGGGGCAATGAGCAGTTCTTC.

This rearrangement joins TRBV29-1 to TRBJ2-5; D possibly uses TRBD1 or TRBD2 (6 bases each). Germline-derived CDR1 and CDR2 are SQVTM and ANQGSEA. Trimming removed 4 bases at V and 4 bases at J, with 10 bases between. The CDR3 runs 12 residues. CDR3 sequence: CSVGGGGETQYF. In nucleotides, the CDR3 is TGCAGCGTTGGAGGGGGAGGAGAGACCCAGTACTTC.

The rearrangement joins TRBV5-6 to TRBJ1-2; possibly TRBD1 for D (5 bases). The CDR3 has 12 amino acids. The germline V gene encodes CDR1 SGHDT and CDR2 YYEEEE. V dropped 4 bases and J dropped 7 bases, with 11 bases sitting between them. In DNA form, the CDR3 reads TGTGCCAGCAGCCTGGGGGTAGGTGGCTACACCTTC. This encodes CASSLGVGGYTF.

The genes are TRBV2 and TRBJ2-6; TRBD1 aligns across 9 bases. Trimming removed 6 bases from V and 0 bases from J; junction bases left unmatched: 12. This CDR3 is 19 amino acids long. Germline V CDR1 and CDR2: SNHLY, FYNNEI. DNA for the CDR3: TGTGCCAGCAGGGGGTTGGGACAGGGACTTTCCTCTGGGGCCAACGTCCTGACTTTC. Its protein is CASRGLGQGLSSGANVLTF.

The V and J genes are TRBV7-2 and TRBJ2-5; D not resolved. The ends were cut back, 1 base at V and 3 bases at J, with 6 bases in the middle. The CDR3 extends over 13 amino acids. Germline V gives CDR1 SGHTA, CDR2 FQGNSA. CDR3 DNA: TGTGCCAGCAGCTTAGGCCTAGAAGAGACCCAGTACTTC. Translating it yields CASSLGLEETQYF.

This clone occurred a few times. CDR3 sequence reads: CASSLKAGQGGEKLFF. Here the CDR3 DNA reads TGCGCCAGCAGCTTGAAGGCGGGACAGGGAGGTGAAAAACTGTTTTTT. V and J are TRBV5-1 and TRBJ1-4; 9 bases agree with TRBD1. CDR1 and CDR2 from the germline V gene are SGHRS and YFSETQ. The junction had 8 bases not matched to a gene; V was cut back by 1 base and J by 7 bases. The CDR3 extends over 16 amino acids. Full variable domain (remainder filled in from reference TRBV5-1 and TRBJ1-4): KAGVTQTPRYLIKTRGQQVTLSCSPISGHRSVSWYQQTPGQGLQFLFEYFSETQRNKGNFPGRFSGRQFSNSRSEMNVSTLELGDSALYLCASSLKAGQGGEKLFFGSGTQLSVL.

This chain uses TRBV7-9 with TRBJ2-5; tentatively, D is TRBD1 (6 bases). The CDR3 runs 14 residues. Trimming pared 0 bases from V and 4 bases from J, leaving 9 bases between. Germline V lookup: CDR1 SEHNR, CDR2 FQNEAQ (reference sequence). The CDR3 here is CASSLAGATETQYF. The DNA for the CDR3 is TGTGCCAGCAGCTTAGCGGGGGCAACAGAGACCCAGTACTTC. The full variable domain, its missing parts supplied by reference TRBV7-9 and TRBJ2-5, is DTGVSQNPRHKITKRGQNVTFRCDPISEHNRLYWYRQTLGQGPEFLTYFQNEAQLEKSRLLSDRFSAERPKGSFSTLEIQRTEQGDSAMYLCASSLAGATETQYFGPGTRLLVL.

The rearrangement links TRBV5-4 to TRBJ2-1, with D tentatively TRBD1 (5 bases). Germline CDR1 reads SGHNT; CDR2 reads YYREEE (reference sequence). V gave up 0 bases and J gave up 0 bases, with 7 bases separating them. The CDR3 runs 15 residues. DNA for the CDR3: TGTGCCAGCAGCTTGGTGCAGGGCTCCTACAATGAGCAGTTCTTC. The encoded protein is CASSLVQGSYNEQFF.

This clone turned up a few times. J is TRBJ2-7 and V is TRBV6-4; 9 nucleotides match TRBD2. This CDR3 is 15 amino acids long. Trimming took 2 bases from V and 0 from J; bases not matched to a gene: 2. The V gene's germline CDR1 is MRHNA and CDR2 SNTAGT. In DNA, the CDR3 is TGTGCCAGCAGTGACCCAGCGGGAGGCTCCTACGAGCAGTACTTC. The encoded protein is CASSDPAGGSYEQYF.

The count of this clone is one. The chain couples TRBV30 to TRBJ2-7; D possibly corresponds to TRBD2 (5 bases). Per germline, CDR1 GTSNPN and CDR2 SVGIG (reference sequence). The CDR3 spans 14 residues. V lost 0 bases and J lost 3, with 12 bases in between. DNA for the CDR3: TGTGCCTGGAGTGTACCTTCTAGCAACTACGAGCAGTACTTC. Translated: CAWSVPSSNYEQYF.

The chain is built from TRBV6-5 and TRBJ2-7; maybe TRBD2 (6 bases). V lost 0 bases and J 1 base, leaving 10 bases between the germline ends. Germline CDR1 is MNHEY and CDR2 is SVGAGI. The CDR3 loop spans 15 amino acids. CDR3 in DNA: TGTGCCAGCAGTTACTCGGTCGGGAGATCCTACGAGCAGTACTTC. This gives the protein CASSYSVGRSYEQYF.

The CDR3, as DNA: TGCGCCAGCAGCCAAGATGAGAGGACACCAGAACATGAAAAACTGTTTTTT. Protein product: CASSQDERTPEHEKLFF. The chain employs TRBV4-1 and TRBJ1-4; maybe TRBD1 (5 bases). The ends were cut back, 0 bases at V and 6 bases at J, with 17 bases in the middle. Looked up from germline, CDR1 is MGHRA and CDR2 is YSYEKL. This CDR3 contains 17 residues.

The chain uses TRBV25-1 and TRBJ2-1, with 11 bases aligning to TRBD2. Trimming took 6 bases from V and 4 from J; bases not matched to a gene: 5. The CDR3 covers 15 residues. The germline CDR1 and CDR2 sequences are MGHDK and SYGVNS. The CDR3 DNA sequence: TGTGCCAGCAGCCTTAGCGGGGGGGCTTACAATGAGCAGTTCTTC. Translating it yields CASSLSGGAYNEQFF. Based on the CDR3 plus reference TRBV25-1 and TRBJ2-1, the full variable domain is EADIYQTPRYLVIGTGKKITLECSQTMGHDKMYWYQQDPGMELHLIHYSYGVNSTEKGDLSSESTVSRIRTEHFPLTLESARPSHTSQYLCASSLSGGAYNEQFFGPGTRLTVL.